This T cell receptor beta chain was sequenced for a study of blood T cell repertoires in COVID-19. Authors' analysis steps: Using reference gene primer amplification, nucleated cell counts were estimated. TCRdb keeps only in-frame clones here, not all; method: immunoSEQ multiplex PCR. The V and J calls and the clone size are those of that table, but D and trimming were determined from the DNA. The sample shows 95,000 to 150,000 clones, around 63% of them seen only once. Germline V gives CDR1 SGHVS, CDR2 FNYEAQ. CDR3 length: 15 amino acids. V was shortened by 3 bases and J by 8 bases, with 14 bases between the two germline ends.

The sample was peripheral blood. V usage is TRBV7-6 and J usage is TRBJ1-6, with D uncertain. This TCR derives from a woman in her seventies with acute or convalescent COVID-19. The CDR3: CASSLRIGLDSPLHF. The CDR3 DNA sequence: TGTGCCAGCAGCTTGAGAATTGGGCTGGATTCACCCCTCCACTTT. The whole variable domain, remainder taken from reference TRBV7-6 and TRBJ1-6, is GAGVSQSPRYKVTKRGQDVALRCDPISGHVSLYWYRQALGQGPEFLTYFNYEAQQDKSGLPNDRFSAERPEGSISTLTIQRTEQRDSAMYRCASSLRIGLDSPLHFGNGTRLTVT.